A selection of T cell receptor beta chains follows, all from one sample in a study of beta chain features in type 1 diabetes. Clones were sequenced by immunoSEQ multiplex PCR, and TCRdb holds only the in-frame ones, with some missing. The sample shows 250,000 to 350,000 clones, over 12% of them seen only once. Sequencing input: naive CD4+ T cells from blood. Receptors were obtained from a man aged 18 to 35 with type 1 diabetes. CDR3s include the opening cysteine and the closing phenylalanine or tryptophan. D genes are given only for firm matches. Clone size is stated in some rows and not others, as once, few, many or a class when expanded.

cdr3_aa	cdr3_nt	v_call	j_call	d_call	clone_size
CASSGGQGSSYEQYF	TGTGCCAGCAGCGGCGGACAGGGAAGCTCCTACGAGCAGTACTTC	TRBV5-4	TRBJ2-7	TRBD1	.
CASSLRTVGQETQYF	TGTGCCAGCTCACTGAGGACAGTCGGGCAAGAGACCCAGTACTTC	TRBV18	TRBJ2-5	.	.
CASSLAGDPRFEQYF	TGTGCCAGCTCACTAGCGGGAGACCCGCGTTTTGAGCAGTACTTC	TRBV18	TRBJ2-7	TRBD2	few
CASINGQGYNSPLHF	TGTGCCAGCATAAATGGACAGGGGTATAATTCACCCCTCCACTTT	TRBV28	TRBJ1-6	TRBD1	.
CASSPNGGVYQETQYF	TGTGCCAGCAGCCCCAACGGGGGGGTTTACCAAGAGACCCAGTACTTC	TRBV7-2	TRBJ2-5	TRBD2	.
CASRGDSNEQFF	TGTGCCAGCAGGGGGGACAGCAATGAGCAGTTCTTC	TRBV2	TRBJ2-1	TRBD1	.
CASSLALEETQYF	TGTGCCAGCAGCTTAGCCCTGGAGGAGACCCAGTACTTC	TRBV7-6	TRBJ2-5	.	.
CASSDRRTGGHEQFF	TGTGCCAGCAGTGACAGGAGGACAGGGGGACATGAGCAGTTCTTC	TRBV2	TRBJ2-1	TRBD1	.
CASSYSSTEAFF	TGTGCCAGCAGTTACTCGAGCACTGAAGCTTTCTTT	TRBV6-6	TRBJ1-1	.	few
CASSRAVARATYEQYF	TGCGCCAGCAGTCGAGCAGTTGCGAGGGCAACCTACGAGCAGTACTTC	TRBV23-1	TRBJ2-7	.	.
CASMSGGPTDTQYF	TGTGCCAGCATGAGCGGGGGGCCCACAGATACGCAGTATTTT	TRBV28	TRBJ2-3	TRBD2	.